The 30 T cell receptor beta chains given below trace back to one sample, sequenced in a study of T cells in Graves' hyperthyroidism and ophthalmopathy. Amplified TCR beta CDR3 regions came from RNA transcripts. The HTBI primer set served for first-round RT-PCR of the TCR CDR3. TCRdb called the multiplex PCR reads again in MiXCR, with one record for every CDR3 protein. The profile shows around 700,000 distinct CDR3 sequences, about 19% of them singletons. Sequenced input: blood. The origin of the receptors is a woman in her forties or fifties with Graves' hyperthyroidism that later progressed to Graves' ophthalmopathy.

V is TRBV7-9 and J is TRBJ2-1, with D unresolved. Germline V gene sequence: CDR1 SEHNR, CDR2 FQNEAQ (reference sequence). The CDR3 length is 13 residues. V dropped 7 bases and J dropped 10 bases, with 17 bases sitting between them. The CDR3 loop is CASTPDAAVEQFF. The CDR3 region has the DNA TGTGCCAGCACCCCAGACGCGGCGGTGGAGCAGTTCTTC.

As to this clonotype: With a much larger clone just one base away, this may be a read error. V gene TRBV5-1 combines with J gene TRBJ1-1; maybe TRBD1 (5 bases). Germline assignment: CDR1 SGHRS and CDR2 YFSETQ. Trimming took off 3 bases at V and 6 bases at J, with 18 bases between the two ends. The CDR3 consists of 15 residues. CDR3: CASSWGVSGIPEAFF. Written as DNA, the CDR3 is TGCGCCAGCAGCTGGGGGGTATCCGGGATTCCTGAAGCTTTCTTT.

V gene TRBV29-1 combines with J gene TRBJ2-5, with unresolved D. CDR1 SQVTM and CDR2 ANQGSEA come from the germline V gene. Trimming took off 3 bases at V and 2 bases at J, with 10 bases between the two ends. This CDR3 region has 13 residues. The CDR3 region is CSVEAGVQETQYF. CDR3 bases: TGCAGCGTTGAGGCTGGGGTTCAAGAGACCCAGTACTTC. The full variable domain, with the rest looked up from reference TRBV29-1 and TRBJ2-5, is SAVISQKPSRDICQRGTSLTIQCQVDSQVTMMFWYRQQPGQSLTLIATANQGSEATYESGFVIDKFPISRPNLTFSTLTVSNMSPEDSSIYLCSVEAGVQETQYFGPGTRLLVL.

The rearrangement uses TRBV2 and TRBJ1-4, with D maybe TRBD1 (5 bases). Trimming stripped 6 bases from V and 4 bases from J, with 12 bases between. CDR3 length equals 14 residues. Per germline, CDR1 SNHLY and CDR2 FYNNEI. The CDR3 here is CASRSTGLNEKLFF. DNA of the CDR3: TGTGCCAGCAGATCTACGGGGCTTAATGAAAAACTGTTTTTT.

This clonotype was observed at least ten times. The genes are TRBV5-1 and TRBJ1-1; tentatively, D is TRBD1 (5 bases). This CDR3 has 14 amino acids. Germline assignment: CDR1 SGHRS and CDR2 YFSETQ. The V gene lost 2 bases and the J gene lost 1 base, with 9 bases spanning the gap. The CDR3 region is CASSFLGQNTEAFF. For the CDR3, the DNA is TGCGCCAGCAGCTTCCTGGGGCAGAACACTGAAGCTTTCTTT.

This rearrangement joins TRBV13 to TRBJ2-1; the D gene is possibly TRBD1 (5 bases). The germline V and J ends were trimmed by 5 bases and 10 bases, with 9 bases remaining between them. This CDR3 is built from 11 residues. From germline, CDR1 is PRHDT and CDR2 FYEKMQ (reference sequence). CDR3 DNA: TGTGCCAGCAGCGCCCGACAGGAGCAGTTCTTC. This gives the protein CASSARQEQFF.

This clonotype has ten or more counts. V gene TRBV11-2 combines with J gene TRBJ2-7; TRBD2 matches 13 bases. Germline trimming cut 5 bases from V and 7 bases from J; bases unmatched to any gene: 8. The CDR3 is made up of 15 amino acids. The germline CDR1 and CDR2 sequences are SGHAT and FQNNGV. Written as DNA, the CDR3 is TGTGCCAGCAGCACTAGCGGGGGGGCCGTCTATGAGCAGTACTTC. Amino acids: CASSTSGGAVYEQYF.

In regard to this clonotype: Its ends do not fully match the called genes, so a read error is possible. CDR3 in amino acids: CAISLVEGQGYGYTF. Here the CDR3 DNA reads TGTGCCATCAGCTTAGTGGAAGGACAGGGGTATGGCTACACCTTC. V is TRBV7-9 and J is TRBJ1-2; the match to TRBD1 covers 9 bases. The CDR3 is 15 amino acids. Germline V gene sequence: CDR1 SEHNR, CDR2 FQNEAQ (reference sequence). Complete variable domain (other parts from reference TRBV7-9 and TRBJ1-2): DTGVSQNPRHKITKRGQNVTFRCDPISEHNRLYWYRQTLGQGPEFLTYFQNEAQLEKSRLLSDRFSAERPKGSFSTLEIQRTEQGDSAMYLCAISLVEGQGYGYTFGSGTRLTVV.

Ten or more counts support this clonotype. For the CDR3, the DNA is TGCGCCAGCAGCTCGCTCCGGGGAGCTAACTATGGCTACACCTTC. It specifies CASSSLRGANYGYTF. The chain links TRBV5-1 to TRBJ1-2; D is unresolved. Germline V lookup: CDR1 SGHRS, CDR2 YFSETQ. The CDR3 is 15 residues long. Trimming took 3 bases from V and 0 from J, leaving 12 bases between them.

In its sample, this clonotype was seen many times. This chain connects TRBV12-3 or TRBV12-4 to TRBJ2-1, with D uncertain. Trimming left V 3 bases short and J 4 bases short, with 7 bases between. The CDR3 has 13 residues. CDR3 nucleotides: TGTGCCAGCAGTTTCGGTCAATACAATGAGCAGTTCTTC. It codes for CASSFGQYNEQFF.

This clonotype was found a few times. The chain uses TRBV13 and TRBJ2-7; D possibly matches TRBD1 or TRBD2 (5 bases each). CDR1 and CDR2 from the germline V gene are PRHDT and FYEKMQ (reference sequence). This CDR3 has 17 amino acids. Deletions cut 5 bases from V and 3 bases from J, with 23 bases between. The CDR3 DNA is TGTGCCAGCAGCCCCCGTCGTACTGGGACGGCGGACTACGAGCAGTACTTC. It codes for CASSPRRTGTADYEQYF.

This clonotype was seen many times. The CDR3, as DNA: TGCGCCAGCGGTGGGACAGAAGAAACCTACGAGCAGTACTTC. Translation gives CASGGTEETYEQYF. The V and J genes are TRBV5-1 and TRBJ2-7; the match to TRBD1 covers 7 bases. V was pared by 7 bases and J by 2 bases, with 9 bases of the junction left unmatched. Germline V gives CDR1 SGHRS, CDR2 YFSETQ. This CDR3 has 14 amino acids.

This clonotype was counted many times. The chain joins TRBV30 to TRBJ1-4; D ambiguous. The V end lost 6 bases, the J end lost 0 bases, and 5 bases lay between the germline ends. Germline CDR1 is GTSNPN and CDR2 is SVGIG (reference sequence). This CDR3 is 12 amino acids long. The CDR3 loop is CACDATNEKLFF. DNA for the CDR3: TGTGCCTGCGATGCAACTAATGAAAAACTGTTTTTT. The variable domain in full, completed from reference TRBV30 and TRBJ1-4, reads SQTIHQWPATLVQPVGSPLSLECTVEGTSNPNLYWYRQAAGRGLQLLFYSVGIGQISSEVPQNLSASRPQDRQFILSSKKLLLSDSGFYLCACDATNEKLFFGSGTQLSVL.

This clonotype was detected a few times. The chain links TRBV14 to TRBJ2-1; D may be TRBD1 or TRBD2 (6 bases each). The CDR3 is 18 amino acids. Trimming pared 0 bases from V and 7 bases from J, leaving 22 bases between. Germline CDR1 is SGHDN and CDR2 is FVKESK. Written as DNA, the CDR3 is TGTGCCAGCAGCCAAGATCATCCCCTCTCGGGGGCCCTAAATGAGCAGTTCTTC. Translating it yields CASSQDHPLSGALNEQFF.

The sample holds many counts of this clonotype. This sequence joins TRBV30 and TRBJ2-2; 7 nucleotides align to TRBD1. Germline CDR1 is GTSNPN and CDR2 is SVGIG (reference sequence). V lost 1 base to trimming and J lost 2 bases; unmatched junction nucleotides: 1. The CDR3 is made up of 14 amino acids. CDR3 in amino acids: CAWSGQGNTGELFF. The CDR3 DNA reads as TGTGCCTGGAGTGGACAGGGCAACACCGGGGAGCTGTTTTTT.

This chain joins TRBV11-2 and TRBJ2-3; tentatively, D is TRBD1 (6 bases). The V gene lost 4 bases and the J gene lost 14 bases, with 19 bases spanning the gap. CDR1 is SGHAT, CDR2 FQNNGV, per germline. The CDR3 loop spans 13 amino acids. DNA for the CDR3: TGTGCCAGCAGCTCCGATCAGGGGCGAGTTGGGTATTTT. This codes for CASSSDQGRVGYF.

Only a few counts were recorded for this clonotype. V is TRBV12-3 or TRBV12-4 and J is TRBJ1-1; D is perhaps TRBD1 (6 bases). The CDR3 runs 14 residues. The V gene lost 6 bases and the J gene lost 1 base, with 12 bases spanning the gap. CDR3 nucleotide sequence: TGTGCCAGCAGGACCACAGGGAAGAACACTGAAGCTTTCTTT. It is translated as CASRTTGKNTEAFF.

In this sample, this clonotype turned up a few times. This chain links TRBV9 with TRBJ1-6, with TRBD1 matching over 7 bases. V lost 4 bases and J lost 4; bases outside the gene matches: 14. The CDR3 totals 18 residues. Germline CDR1 reads SGDLS; CDR2 reads YYNGEE. CDR3 region: CASSPTTGAGGYNSPLHF. CDR3 in DNA: TGTGCCAGCAGCCCCACCACAGGGGCCGGGGGTTATAATTCACCCCTCCACTTT.

This clonotype was recorded many times. The chain joins TRBV3-1 to TRBJ2-7, with TRBD1 matching 8 bases. V shed 1 base and J 5 bases; nucleotides not matched to a gene: 10. CDR1 and CDR2 from the germline V gene are LGHDT and YNNKEL (reference sequence). The CDR3 spans 16 residues. The CDR3 protein is CASSQAIWTGYNEQYF. DNA for the CDR3: TGTGCCAGCAGCCAAGCCATCTGGACAGGGTACAACGAGCAGTACTTC.

This clonotype appeared a few times. V is TRBV20-1 and J is TRBJ1-5; D is ambiguous. In germline, CDR1 is DFQATT, CDR2 SNEGSKA (reference sequence). With 3 bases removed from V and 3 bases from J, the gap between germline ends came to 9 bases. The CDR3 is made up of 13 amino acids. CDR3 sequence (DNA): TGCAGTGCTAGTCCCGGGATCAATCAGCCCCAGCATTTT. Its protein is CSASPGINQPQHF.

This clonotype has at least ten counts. The chain has TRBV10-3 and TRBJ2-1; maybe TRBD2 (7 bases). The CDR3 contains 15 residues. Germline CDR1 and CDR2: ENHRY and SYGVKD. With 3 bases removed from V and 4 bases from J, the gap between germline ends came to 13 bases. CDR3 amino acids: CAISDEGGPYNEQFF. CDR3 coding DNA: TGTGCCATCAGTGATGAGGGGGGGCCTTACAATGAGCAGTTCTTC.

Worth noting for this clonotype: With a much larger clone just one base away, this may be a read error. The chain is built from TRBV7-3 and TRBJ1-1; possible D gene TRBD1, 5 bases. The CDR3 sequence is 13 residues long. Per germline, CDR1 SGHTA and CDR2 FQGTGA. The germline V and J ends were trimmed by 5 bases and 6 bases, with 13 bases remaining between them. In DNA form, the CDR3 reads TGTGCCAGCAGCACCGGGGGTGCAGCTGAAGCTTTCTTT. It yields the protein CASSTGGAAEAFF.

This clonotype was seen a few times. The gene calls are TRBV6-1 and TRBJ2-1; TRBD1 matches 8 bases. Trimming at V came to 6 bases and at J to 2 bases, leaving 6 bases not matched to a gene. Germline V gene data show CDR1 as MNHNS and CDR2 as SASEGT. CDR3 length equals 15 residues. The CDR3 nucleotides are TGTGCCAGCAGCAGACTGGACAGGGCCTACAATGAGCAGTTCTTC. It is translated as CASSRLDRAYNEQFF.

This clonotype occurred a few times. V usage is TRBV6-1 and J usage is TRBJ1-2; possibly TRBD1 for D (5 bases). Germline assignment: CDR1 MNHNS and CDR2 SASEGT. The CDR3 has 13 residues. The V end lost 6 bases, the J end lost 8 bases, and 16 bases lay between the germline ends. The CDR3 DNA reads TGTGCCAGCAGCGGCCAGGGATCTTGGGGCTACACCTTC. Translation: CASSGQGSWGYTF.

This sequence joins TRBV10-3 and TRBJ2-3, with 8 bases identical to TRBD2. The V and J ends lost 4 bases and 6 bases, in that order; junction bases with no gene match: 12. The CDR3 contains 16 residues. Per the germline V gene, CDR1 is ENHRY and CDR2 is SYGVKD. The CDR3 DNA reads TGTGCCATCAGTGTACCCGGGGGGGCAATCACGGATACGCAGTATTTT. Its translation is CAISVPGGAITDTQYF.

The chain links TRBV19 to TRBJ2-1, with 10 bases matching TRBD2. With V trimmed by 6 bases and J by 5 bases, 7 bases remained unmatched. The CDR3 totals 15 residues. CDR1 is LNHDA and CDR2 is SQIVND in the germline V gene (reference sequence). This CDR3 reads CASRSGGGPHNEQFF. The CDR3 bases are TGTGCCAGTAGGAGCGGGGGGGGCCCCCACAATGAGCAGTTCTTC.

This chain joins TRBV4-2 and TRBJ1-4, with 9 bases matching TRBD1. CDR1 and CDR2 from the germline V gene are LGHNA and YNFKEQ. The length of the CDR3 is 15 residues. With 2 bases clipped from V and 7 bases from J, the junction kept 5 bases outside the gene matches. The CDR3 DNA reads as TGTGCCAGCAGCCAACCTACAGGGGGCGGTGAAAAACTGTTTTTT. The encoded protein is CASSQPTGGGEKLFF.

This clonotype was counted ten times or more. This sequence joins TRBV20-1 and TRBJ2-1; 7 bases align to TRBD1. The CDR3 length is 13 residues. The germline V gene has CDR1 DFQATT and CDR2 SNEGSKA (reference sequence). Losses at the gene ends were 8 bases for V and 2 bases for J; bases not matched to a gene: 6. This chain's CDR3 is CSLRQGPYNEQFF. The CDR3 DNA is TGCAGTCTTAGACAGGGTCCCTACAATGAGCAGTTCTTC.

The CDR3 loop reads CASGPGTSGEHTGELFF. DNA for the CDR3: TGTGCCAGCGGCCCGGGGACTAGCGGGGAGCACACCGGGGAGCTGTTTTTT. The chain uses TRBV11-3 and TRBJ2-2, with TRBD2 matching over 13 bases. Germline lookup yields CDR1 SGHNT and CDR2 YENEEA. This CDR3 region has 17 residues. Germline trimming cut 8 bases from V and 3 bases from J; bases unmatched to any gene: 9.

The rearrangement uses TRBV6-2 or TRBV6-3 and TRBJ1-6; 10 bases line up with TRBD1. The V gene end was trimmed by 6 bases and the J gene end by 10 bases; junction bases not matched to a gene: 9. The germline gives CDR1 MNHEY, CDR2 SVGEGT. This CDR3 is 15 amino acids long. Here the CDR3 DNA reads TGTGCCAGCAGAACCTCGGGGACAGGGGAATCACCCCTCCACTTT. Residues: CASRTSGTGESPLHF.